This TCR beta chain was documented in a study of technical replicates of blood from a few donors. This CDR3 is built from 17 residues. V lost 0 bases to trimming and J lost 5 bases; unmatched junction nucleotides: 8. Germline V gene sequence: CDR1 LNHNV, CDR2 YYDKDF (reference sequence). The repertoire was sequenced with immunoSEQ multiplex PCR; TCRdb's copy has only in-frame clones and lacks some. Of some 89,000 clones listed, just under 95% are singletons. The receptor comes from a human donor in good health. The sequenced sample was T cells isolated from PBMCs. This chain uses TRBV15 with TRBJ2-1; 9 bases match TRBD2. As DNA, the CDR3 is TGTGCCACCAGCAGAGATCTCTTAGCGGGAGTTAACAATGAGCAGTTCTTC. Its protein is CATSRDLLAGVNNEQFF. Combining the CDR3 with reference TRBV15 and TRBJ2-1 gives the whole variable domain DAMVIQNPRYQVTQFGKPVTLSCSQTLNHNVMYWYQQKSSQAPKLLFHYYDKDFNNEADTPDNFQSRRPNTSFCFLDIRSPGLGDTAMYLCATSRDLLAGVNNEQFFGPGTRLTVL.